One and the same sample provided the 28 T cell receptor beta chains below, sequenced in a study of blood T cell repertoires in COVID-19. The assay was immunoSEQ multiplex PCR, and TCRdb's table has in-frame clones only and misses some. In the table there are 100,000 to 150,000 clones, around 83% of which are singletons. The sample comprised peripheral blood. Receptors originate from a man aged 55 to 69 with acute or convalescent COVID-19.

This chain joins TRBV7-9 and TRBJ2-2; 8 nucleotides align to TRBD2. V was clipped by 5 bases and J by 0 bases; unmatched bases: 2. Germline CDR1 SEHNR, CDR2 FQNEAQ (reference sequence). This CDR3 is 15 amino acids long. This CDR3 is CASSVSGANTGELFF. The CDR3 DNA reads as TGTGCCAGCAGCGTTAGCGGGGCGAACACCGGGGAGCTGTTTTTT.

This clone was counted only a few times. The rearrangement uses TRBV10-3 and TRBJ2-2, with 7 bases fitting TRBD2. V dropped 8 bases and J dropped 6; count of bases not matched to a gene: 15. CDR1 and CDR2 (germline): ENHRY, SYGVKD. This CDR3 has 16 residues. This CDR3 is CAISDPGLPKAGELFF. Here the CDR3 DNA reads TGTGCCATCTCCGATCCGGGACTACCTAAAGCCGGGGAGCTGTTTTTT.

The chain employs TRBV28 and TRBJ2-2; TRBD2 matches at 9 bases. Germline CDR1 reads MDHEN; CDR2 reads SYDVKM. There are 15 residues in the CDR3. V was pared by 7 bases and J by 2 bases, with 5 bases of the junction left unmatched. The CDR3 reads CASTGLARNTGELFF. As DNA, the CDR3 is TGTGCCAGCACTGGACTAGCGAGAAACACCGGGGAGCTGTTTTTT.

CDR3 nucleotides: TGTGCCAGCAGTGCCCGACTAGCGGTTTCCTACGAGCAGTACTTC. Protein sequence: CASSARLAVSYEQYF. The chain joins TRBV6-2 or TRBV6-3 to TRBJ2-7; 9 bases line up with TRBD2. Germline V gene sequence: CDR1 MNHEY, CDR2 SVGEGT. CDR3 size: 15 residues. V lost 5 bases to trimming and J lost 1 base; unmatched junction nucleotides: 6.

At least ten counts were recorded for this clone. The chain couples TRBV7-9 to TRBJ2-3, with 10 bases aligning to TRBD2. From germline, CDR1 is SEHNR and CDR2 FQNEAQ (reference sequence). The CDR3 is made up of 17 amino acids. With 4 bases clipped from V and 1 base from J, the junction kept 8 bases outside the gene matches. The CDR3 DNA follows: TGTGCCAGCAGCTGGACAGACGGGACTAGCGGCACAGATACGCAGTATTTT. This encodes CASSWTDGTSGTDTQYF.

There are a few counts of this clone. The chain couples TRBV13 to TRBJ1-3; D gene ambiguous. Trimming removed 1 base from V and 0 bases from J, with 7 bases in between. Looked up from germline, CDR1 is PRHDT and CDR2 is FYEKMQ (reference sequence). This CDR3 comprises 15 residues. The CDR3 coding sequence is TGTGCCAGCAGCTTAGATTCCAGCTCTGGAAACACCATATATTTT. Amino acids: CASSLDSSSGNTIYF.

The chain recombines TRBV4-1 with TRBJ1-5; 9 nucleotides align to TRBD1. Germline V lookup: CDR1 MGHRA, CDR2 YSYEKL. With V trimmed by 1 base and J by 3 bases, 4 bases remained unmatched. CDR3 length: 16 amino acids. The CDR3 region has the DNA TGCGCCAGCAGCCAAGGGGGGACAGGGTACAATCAGCCCCAGCATTTT. It codes for CASSQGGTGYNQPQHF.

This sequence joins TRBV24-1 and TRBJ2-2, with 8 bases that match TRBD1. The J segment lost 5 bases and the V segment lost 0 bases, leaving 7 bases of the junction unmatched. The CDR3 is 17 amino acids. The germline gives CDR1 KGHDR, CDR2 SFDVKD. In nucleotides, the CDR3 is TGTGCCACCAGTGATTTGCGGCAGGGGGCGGAAACCGGGGAGCTGTTTTTT. Its protein product is CATSDLRQGAETGELFF.

The J gene is TRBJ1-4, the V gene TRBV28; 8 positions match TRBD1. Looked up from germline, CDR1 is MDHEN and CDR2 is SYDVKM. Trimming at V came to 7 bases and at J to 6 bases, leaving 4 bases not matched to a gene. The CDR3 runs to 13 residues. CDR3 nucleotides: TGTGCCAGCACCTTGACAGGGGATGAAAAACTGTTTTTT. Translated, it gives CASTLTGDEKLFF.

The gene calls are TRBV5-5 and TRBJ2-7; D not certain. The CDR3 is made up of 18 amino acids. V lost 4 bases and J lost 3, with 26 bases in between. From germline, CDR1 is SGHKS and CDR2 YYEKEE (reference sequence). CDR3 sequence: CASSRRDFQDPYLYEQYF. In DNA form, the CDR3 reads TGTGCCAGCAGCCGTCGCGACTTTCAAGACCCCTACCTCTACGAGCAGTACTTC.

The chain employs TRBV6-5 and TRBJ2-5; the match to TRBD2 covers 8 bases. Per the germline V gene, CDR1 is MNHEY and CDR2 is SVGAGI. This CDR3 spans 13 amino acids. V gave up 7 bases and J gave up 11 bases; unmatched junction bases: 12. The CDR3 DNA reads as TGTGCCAGCACCTCGGGGGGGGGCTCAAAACAGTACTTC. Its translation is CASTSGGGSKQYF.

This clone has only a few counts. J is TRBJ1-1 and V is TRBV10-3, with 7 bases matching TRBD1. This CDR3 has 11 amino acids. Germline CDR1 is ENHRY and CDR2 is SYGVKD. V shed 6 bases, J shed 9 bases, and the junction held 4 bases outside the gene matches. The CDR3 region is CAIRDRSQAFF. The CDR3 nucleotides read TGTGCCATCAGGGACAGGAGCCAAGCTTTCTTT.

The CDR3 nucleotides are TGCAGTGCTAGTATACCAGGGGCGAGCAATGAGCAGTTCTTC. Protein sequence: CSASIPGASNEQFF. The rearrangement joins TRBV20-1 to TRBJ2-1; D might be TRBD1 (6 bases). Germline-derived CDR1 and CDR2 are DFQATT and SNEGSKA (reference sequence). The CDR3 contains 14 residues. V was clipped by 3 bases and J by 6 bases, with 15 bases between them.

This sequence joins TRBV6-6 and TRBJ1-4; perhaps TRBD1 as D (6 bases). CDR3 length: 14 residues. Trimming removed 5 bases at V and 7 bases at J, with 14 bases between. CDR1 is MNHNY, CDR2 SVGAGI, per germline (reference sequence). The CDR3 reads CASSHWQGREKLFF. CDR3 in DNA: TGTGCCAGCAGTCACTGGCAGGGGCGTGAAAAACTGTTTTTT.

For the CDR3, the DNA is TGTGCCACCAGCAGTCAACAGGGAGTTGAGCAGTACTTC. Amino acid sequence: CATSSQQGVEQYF. The chain has TRBV15 and TRBJ2-7; D perhaps matches TRBD1 (6 bases). The CDR3 has 13 residues. The germline CDR1 and CDR2 sequences are LNHNV and YYDKDF (reference sequence). Trimming removed 3 bases at V and 7 bases at J, with 13 bases between.

This clone was recorded a few times. V is TRBV11-3 and J is TRBJ2-3; 8 bases line up with TRBD2. Per germline, CDR1 SGHNT and CDR2 YENEEA. After removal of 5 bases from V and 1 base from J, the junction contained 5 bases not matched to a gene. This CDR3 contains 15 residues. The CDR3 is CASSRGSGGTDTQYF. The CDR3 coding sequence is TGTGCCAGCAGCCGGGGTAGCGGGGGCACAGATACGCAGTATTTT. The full variable domain, in which reference TRBV11-3 and TRBJ2-3 provide the parts outside the CDR3, is EAGVVQSPRYKIIEKKQPVAFWCNPISGHNTLYWYLQNLGQGPELLIRYENEEAVDDSQLPKDRFSAERLKGVDSTLKIQPAELGDSAVYLCASSRGSGGTDTQYFGPGTRLTVL.

The chain combines TRBV30 with TRBJ2-7, with D unclear. Germline V lookup: CDR1 GTSNPN, CDR2 SVGIG (reference sequence). This CDR3 is built from 13 residues. The germline V and J ends were trimmed by 0 bases and 5 bases, with 11 bases remaining between them. The CDR3 reads CAWSVFELNEQYF. Written as DNA, the CDR3 is TGTGCCTGGAGTGTATTCGAGCTTAACGAGCAGTACTTC.

The V call is TRBV9, the J call TRBJ2-3; maybe TRBD1 (8 bases). Between the trimmed V and J ends, which lost 3 bases and 7 bases, there was a span of 21 bases. The CDR3 has 16 amino acids. Germline loops: CDR1 SGDLS, CDR2 YYNGEE. In DNA, the CDR3 is TGTGCCAGCAGCGCGTCAAGCGGACAGGGAGGGAATACGCAGTATTTT. As protein: CASSASSGQGGNTQYF.

This clone showed up just once. The J gene is TRBJ1-1, the V gene TRBV7-9; no reliable D call. The CDR3 sequence is 13 residues long. Trimming left V 2 bases short and J 4 bases short, with 8 bases between. Germline CDR1 reads SEHNR; CDR2 reads FQNEAQ (reference sequence). CDR3 DNA sequence: TGTGCCAGCAGCTTAATGGGAGGCACTGAAGCTTTCTTT. Encoded protein: CASSLMGGTEAFF.

This chain joins TRBV5-8 and TRBJ1-1, with 7 bases lining up with TRBD1. V shed 0 bases and J 0 bases; nucleotides not matched to a gene: 5. In germline, CDR1 is SGHTS, CDR2 YDEGEE. This CDR3 contains 16 residues. The CDR3 DNA sequence: TGTGCCAGCAGCTTGGTTCAGGGGGTAATGAACACTGAAGCTTTCTTT. Translation: CASSLVQGVMNTEAFF.

This clone has only a few counts. The chain carries TRBV9 and TRBJ1-1, with 8 bases matching TRBD1. V was pared by 0 bases and J by 7 bases, with 5 bases of the junction left unmatched. This CDR3 has 14 residues. Germline CDR1 and CDR2: SGDLS and YYNGEE. CDR3: CASSVDPDRGEAFF. CDR3 sequence (DNA): TGTGCCAGCAGCGTAGACCCCGACAGGGGTGAAGCTTTCTTT.

The J gene is TRBJ1-2, the V gene TRBV7-9; D unclear. Germline V gene sequence: CDR1 SEHNR, CDR2 FQNEAQ (reference sequence). Trimming took off 4 bases at V and 4 bases at J, with 16 bases between the two ends. The CDR3 has 15 residues. CDR3 protein: CASSSLTSQIYGYTF. For the CDR3, the DNA is TGTGCCAGCAGCTCCCTTACGTCACAGATCTATGGCTACACCTTC. The whole variable domain, filled in from reference TRBV7-9 and TRBJ1-2, reads DTGVSQNPRHKITKRGQNVTFRCDPISEHNRLYWYRQTLGQGPEFLTYFQNEAQLEKSRLLSDRFSAERPKGSFSTLEIQRTEQGDSAMYLCASSSLTSQIYGYTFGSGTRLTVV.

This clone was counted a single time. The chain employs TRBV30 and TRBJ2-1; tentative D call: TRBD2 (6 bases). The CDR3 loop spans 12 amino acids. V was pared by 0 bases and J by 9 bases, with 9 bases between. In germline, CDR1 is GTSNPN, CDR2 SVGIG (reference sequence). Here the CDR3 reads CAWSVGGAEQFF. The CDR3 region has the DNA TGTGCCTGGAGTGTAGGCGGGGCTGAGCAGTTCTTC.

This clone was detected a few times. This chain joins TRBV30 and TRBJ1-2, with 7 bases lining up with TRBD1. This CDR3 has 15 residues. The ends lost 2 bases at V and 0 bases at J; junction bases unmatched: 6. From germline, CDR1 is GTSNPN and CDR2 SVGIG (reference sequence). The CDR3 reads CAWSRTGPSNYGYTF. CDR3 DNA: TGTGCCTGGAGTAGGACAGGTCCTTCTAACTATGGCTACACCTTC.

This chain uses TRBV7-6 with TRBJ2-5; D may be TRBD1 (6 bases). V shed 3 bases and J shed 3 bases, with 23 bases lying between them. The CDR3 is made up of 18 amino acids. The germline V gene has CDR1 SGHVS and CDR2 FNYEAQ. In DNA form, the CDR3 reads TGTGCCAGCAGCTTCCCCGGTGGCAGGGGAGCCCTCGAAGAGACCCAGTACTTC. As protein: CASSFPGGRGALEETQYF.

This chain joins TRBV10-3 and TRBJ2-3, with TRBD2 matching 9 bases. V shed 5 bases and J 3 bases; nucleotides not matched to a gene: 3. Germline CDR1 is ENHRY and CDR2 is SYGVKD. The CDR3 sequence is 14 residues long. The CDR3 sequence: CAISSGRYTDTQYF. CDR3 nucleotides: TGTGCCATCAGTAGCGGGAGGTATACAGATACGCAGTATTTT.

J is TRBJ2-1 and V is TRBV7-2; no reliable D call. CDR3 size: 13 residues. Germline assignment: CDR1 SGHTA and CDR2 FQGNSA. Trimming removed 5 bases at V and 9 bases at J, with 14 bases between. CDR3 sequence (DNA): TGTGCCAGCAGCCCACACCGTCGCGGTGAGCAGTTCTTC. Translation gives CASSPHRRGEQFF.

V gene TRBV7-3 combines with J gene TRBJ1-6, with D uncertain. Germline V gene lookup returns CDR1 SGHTA and CDR2 FQGTGA. The V end was cut by 1 base, the J end by 7 bases, with 11 bases between. CDR3 size: 15 residues. This CDR3 reads CASSLNGPGNSPLHF. The CDR3 DNA follows: TGTGCCAGCAGCTTAAATGGTCCGGGGAATTCACCCCTCCACTTT.